This T cell receptor (beta chain) is from a study of cytomegalovirus exposure and HLA in healthy donors. Findings of the study overall: As was reported, the HLA-A and HLA-B alleles of most subjects were accurately predicted from TCR beta sequences. Most of the CMV-associated TCR beta chains (in a later analysis) appeared to be HLA-restricted. Clonal expansion was found to be greater in HLA-associated TCR beta chains than in equally common others in a later analysis.

To note about this clone: Its antigen remains unidentified.

The PCR was carried out with 60 Vbeta primers and 13 Jbeta primers. Libraries were prepared by immunoSEQ multiplex PCR; TCRdb keeps only in-frame clonotypes and omits some of them. This sample carries more than 90,000 clones, approximately 81% of them seen once, and the ten largest clones take roughly 4.3%. This CDR3 region has 16 residues. With 4 bases clipped from V and 9 bases from J, the junction kept 13 bases outside the gene matches. Germline V lookup: CDR1 SGHRS, CDR2 YFSETQ. The chain combines TRBV5-1 with TRBJ2-1; TRBD2 matches 10 bases. The sequencing sample was made of PBMCs. The receptor comes from a woman in her 40s in good health and CMV-seropositive. This chain's CDR3 is CASSPGGVLAGFEQFF. CDR3 coding DNA: TGCGCCAGCAGCCCGGGTGGGGTACTAGCGGGATTTGAGCAGTTCTTC.